This T cell receptor (beta chain) was sequenced during a study of cytomegalovirus exposure and HLA in healthy donors. The PCR had 60 Vbeta and 13 Jbeta primers. Sequenced by immunoSEQ multiplex PCR; TCRdb stores in-frame clones only, minus some. Among 110,000 or so clones listed, about 68% were seen once. This CDR3 is built from 14 residues. Germline CDR1 and CDR2: MNHEY and SVGAGI. Trimming stripped 3 bases from V and 2 bases from J, with 11 bases between. This TCR was sampled from a woman aged 40-49 years in good health and CMV-seropositive. The V and J genes are TRBV6-5 and TRBJ2-7; D is unclear. Input material: PBMCs. CDR3 DNA sequence: TGTGCCAGCAGTTATAAGTACAGCACCTACGAGCAGTACTTC. Its protein is CASSYKYSTYEQYF.